A selection of T cell receptor beta chains follows, all from one sample in a study of T cells in Graves' hyperthyroidism and ophthalmopathy. Each CDR3 protein gets one entry after TCRdb re-called the multiplex PCR reads with MiXCR. Counted here are roughly 640,000 distinct CDR3 sequences, about 16% occurring once; the ten biggest clones make up roughly 3.3%. Sequencing was carried out using blood. Source of these receptors: a woman between 35 and 50 years old with Graves' ophthalmopathy. CDR3s include the opening cysteine and the closing phenylalanine or tryptophan. The D gene is left open where the match is weak. Part of the rows lack a size; the others show once, few, many or a class for expanded clones.

j_gene: TRBJ2-5; abundance: many; v_gene: TRBV6-1; d_gene: TRBD1; CDR3nt: TGTGCCAGCAGTGAAAGCAGGGGGTGGGAGACCCAGTACTTC; CDR3aa: CASSESRGWETQYF
j_gene: TRBJ1-5; abundance: few; v_gene: TRBV4-1; d_gene: TRBD1; CDR3nt: TGCGCCAGCAGCCAAAGAAGGGACAGCCGAAATCAGCCCCAGCATTTT; CDR3aa: CASSQRRDSRNQPQHF
j_gene: TRBJ2-3; abundance: NA; v_gene: TRBV29-1; d_gene: NA; CDR3nt: TGCAGCGTCGAAGGGCTCACAGATACGCAGTATTTT; CDR3aa: CSVEGLTDTQYF
j_gene: TRBJ1-1; abundance: many; v_gene: TRBV11-2; d_gene: TRBD1; CDR3nt: TGTGCCAGCAGCCCCGCCTTAGGGGGCCGAAACACTGAAGCTTTCTTT; CDR3aa: CASSPALGGRNTEAFF
j_gene: TRBJ2-2; abundance: NA; v_gene: TRBV5-1; d_gene: TRBD1; CDR3nt: TGTGCCAGCAGCTTAGGGACAGGGGGCCTCGGGGAGCTGTTTTTT; CDR3aa: CASSLGTGGLGELFF
j_gene: TRBJ1-1; abundance: many; v_gene: TRBV12-3/TRBV12-4; d_gene: TRBD1; CDR3nt: TGTGCCAGCAGTCTAGGGGGCTGGGGTTGGGAGAACACTGAAGCTTTCTTT; CDR3aa: CASSLGGWGWENTEAFF
j_gene: TRBJ1-2; abundance: many; v_gene: TRBV20-1; d_gene: NA; CDR3nt: TGCAGTGCTAGCGGTGGGGGGGACTCCGGGAACTATGGCTACACCTTC; CDR3aa: CSASGGGDSGNYGYTF
j_gene: TRBJ2-2; abundance: many; v_gene: TRBV28; d_gene: NA; CDR3nt: TGTGCCAGCACTAGACTCACCGGGGAGCTGTTTTTT; CDR3aa: CASTRLTGELFF
j_gene: TRBJ1-1; abundance: few; v_gene: TRBV20-1; d_gene: NA; CDR3nt: TGCAGTGCTAGAAACGAACATGAAGCTTTCTTT; CDR3aa: CSARNEHEAFF
j_gene: TRBJ1-1; abundance: many; v_gene: TRBV5-1; d_gene: NA; CDR3nt: TGCGCCAGCAGCTTGGCCTTGGGTTTGGGTGCTGAAGCTTTCTTT; CDR3aa: CASSLALGLGAEAFF
j_gene: TRBJ2-1; abundance: many; v_gene: TRBV3-1; d_gene: TRBD1; CDR3nt: TGTGCCAGCAGCTGGGGCGGGACAGGGATCAATGAGCAGTTCTTC; CDR3aa: CASSWGGTGINEQFF
j_gene: TRBJ2-5; abundance: few; v_gene: TRBV6-2/TRBV6-3; d_gene: NA; CDR3nt: TGTGCCAGCACCCTATCTACTGGGACCCAGTACTTC; CDR3aa: CASTLSTGTQYF
j_gene: TRBJ1-3; abundance: NA; v_gene: TRBV6-5; d_gene: NA; CDR3nt: TGTGCCAGCAGTTACCTGGGTGGTGACACCATATATTTT; CDR3aa: CASSYLGGDTIYF
j_gene: TRBJ2-3; abundance: once; v_gene: TRBV11-2; d_gene: TRBD2; CDR3nt: TGTGCCAGCAGCACCAGCGGGAGAGGGGATACGCAGTATTTT; CDR3aa: CASSTSGRGDTQYF
j_gene: TRBJ2-1; abundance: many; v_gene: TRBV2; d_gene: TRBD2; CDR3nt: TGTGCCAGCAGTGTGTATAGCGGGAGGACGGAGCAGTTCTTC; CDR3aa: CASSVYSGRTEQFF
j_gene: TRBJ1-1; abundance: NA; v_gene: TRBV6-1; d_gene: TRBD1; CDR3nt: TGTGCCAGCAGTAACCGGGACAGGGGGCACACTGAAGCTTTCTTT; CDR3aa: CASSNRDRGHTEAFF
j_gene: TRBJ1-6; abundance: many; v_gene: TRBV13; d_gene: NA; CDR3nt: TGTGCCAGCAGCGCCACGCTGGATTCACCCCTCCACTTT; CDR3aa: CASSATLDSPLHF
j_gene: TRBJ1-6; abundance: few; v_gene: TRBV20-1; d_gene: NA; CDR3nt: TGCAGTGCGCCGGGATTCTCCTATAATTCACCCCTCCACTTT; CDR3aa: CSAPGFSYNSPLHF
j_gene: TRBJ1-5; abundance: NA; v_gene: TRBV10-3; d_gene: NA; CDR3nt: TGTGCCATCAGTGAAGGGTTTCGCAATCAGCCCCAGCATTTT; CDR3aa: CAISEGFRNQPQHF
j_gene: TRBJ2-1; abundance: NA; v_gene: TRBV5-6; d_gene: TRBD1; CDR3nt: TGTGCCAGCAGCTGGGACCCGACAGGGCGAGAGCAGTTCTTC; CDR3aa: CASSWDPTGREQFF
j_gene: TRBJ2-7; abundance: NA; v_gene: TRBV5-6; d_gene: NA; CDR3nt: TGTGCCAGCAGTCAGAAAGCCTTCTCCTACGAGCAGTACTTC; CDR3aa: CASSQKAFSYEQYF
j_gene: TRBJ2-7; abundance: many; v_gene: TRBV12-3/TRBV12-4; d_gene: NA; CDR3nt: TGTGCCAGCAGTTTAGGAGGGCGGGGCAGCTCCTACGAGCAGTACTTC; CDR3aa: CASSLGGRGSSYEQYF
j_gene: TRBJ2-7; abundance: NA; v_gene: TRBV2; d_gene: TRBD1; CDR3nt: TGTGCCAGCAGTGAAGTGACAGGGGCCTACGAGCAGTACTTC; CDR3aa: CASSEVTGAYEQYF
j_gene: TRBJ1-3; abundance: NA; v_gene: TRBV6-1; d_gene: NA; CDR3nt: TGTGCCAGCGGCTTTCCCAGGGGCTCTGGAAACACCATATATTTT; CDR3aa: CASGFPRGSGNTIYF
j_gene: TRBJ2-1; abundance: few; v_gene: TRBV6-1; d_gene: NA; CDR3nt: TGTGCCAGCGCTGGGGGGATCTCCTACAATGAGCAGTTCTTC; CDR3aa: CASAGGISYNEQFF
j_gene: TRBJ2-3; abundance: few; v_gene: TRBV6-1; d_gene: NA; CDR3nt: TGTGCCAGCAGCACCGGATCAGATACGCAGTATTTT; CDR3aa: CASSTGSDTQYF
j_gene: TRBJ2-3; abundance: many; v_gene: TRBV11-2; d_gene: TRBD2; CDR3nt: TGTGCCAGCAGCCCAACCTGGGGGGGGATGAGCACAGATACGCAGTATTTT; CDR3aa: CASSPTWGGMSTDTQYF
j_gene: TRBJ1-6; abundance: many; v_gene: TRBV27; d_gene: NA; CDR3nt: TGTGCCAGCCAAGGGGGAGGGCAGGGATCACCCCTCCACTTT; CDR3aa: CASQGGGQGSPLHF
j_gene: TRBJ1-1; abundance: many; v_gene: TRBV5-1; d_gene: TRBD1; CDR3nt: TGCGCCAGCAGCTTAGCCGGGACAGCGAACACTGAAGCTTTCTTT; CDR3aa: CASSLAGTANTEAFF
j_gene: TRBJ2-7; abundance: NA; v_gene: TRBV6-1; d_gene: NA; CDR3nt: TGTGCCAGCAGGGCCAGGGACAACGAGCAGTACTTC; CDR3aa: CASRARDNEQYF
j_gene: TRBJ2-5; abundance: few; v_gene: TRBV5-1; d_gene: TRBD2; CDR3nt: TGCGCCAGCAGCTTATCCCCCGGGGGAGGGATGGAGACCCAGTACTTC; CDR3aa: CASSLSPGGGMETQYF
j_gene: TRBJ2-5; abundance: few; v_gene: TRBV7-9; d_gene: TRBD2; CDR3nt: TGTGCCAGCAGCTCAGGACTAGCGGGTTCGGGAGAGACCCAGTACTTC; CDR3aa: CASSSGLAGSGETQYF
j_gene: TRBJ2-3; abundance: NA; v_gene: TRBV19; d_gene: NA; CDR3nt: TGTGCCAGTAGTCCCTCCGCGCAGGTACTGGTTACGCAGTATTTT; CDR3aa: CASSPSAQVLVTQYF